These T cell receptor beta chains were read from a single sample in a study of T cells in localized non-small cell lung cancer. Here immunoSEQ multiplex PCR was the method, and the copy in TCRdb shows in-frame clones only, minus some. The sample consists of tens of thousands of clones, around 90% of them appearing once. The material sequenced was peripheral blood, taken before any cancer treatment. Receptors originate from a man aged 40 to 70 with stage I squamous cell lung carcinoma. The CDR3 runs from the conserved cysteine through the conserved F or W. A D gene is named only where the DNA matches it firmly. Only some rows state a clone size, as once, few, many or a class for expanded clones.

v_call	d_call	clone_size	j_call	cdr3_aa	cdr3_nt
TRBV5-1	-	-	TRBJ2-3	CASSLAMGADTQYF	TGCGCCAGCAGCTTGGCCATGGGGGCAGATACGCAGTATTTT
TRBV7-6	-	-	TRBJ1-3	CASSTNRAGNTIYF	TGTGCCAGCAGCACAAACAGGGCCGGAAACACCATATATTTT
TRBV4-1	-	once	TRBJ1-2	CASSQDKDISPHHGYTF	TGCGCCAGCAGCCAAGATAAGGACATCAGCCCCCACCATGGCTACACCTTC
TRBV7-2	-	once	TRBJ2-3	CASRMFSADTQYF	TGTGCCAGCAGAATGTTTAGCGCAGATACGCAGTATTTT
TRBV27	TRBD2	-	TRBJ2-3	CASSSLRLAGGTDTQYF	TGTGCCAGCAGTTCCCTACGACTAGCGGGGGGCACAGATACGCAGTATTTT
TRBV7-6	-	-	TRBJ2-1	CASSRRDEQFF	TGTGCCAGCAGCCGACGGGACGAGCAGTTCTTC
TRBV5-4	-	once	TRBJ2-3	CASSNRPGWDADTQYF	TGTGCCAGCAGCAACCGCCCAGGGTGGGATGCAGATACGCAGTATTTT
TRBV6-1	-	-	TRBJ2-7	CASSEGVGRLYYEQYF	TGTGCCAGCAGTGAAGGGGTGGGGCGCCTATACTACGAGCAGTACTTC
TRBV4-3	-	-	TRBJ2-5	CASSQSPRGEQETQYF	TGCGCCAGCAGCCAATCCCCCAGGGGGGAGCAAGAGACCCAGTACTTC
TRBV7-8	-	-	TRBJ1-5	CASSLAVSAYSNQPQHF	TGTGCCAGCAGCTTAGCGGTTAGCGCATATAGCAATCAGCCCCAGCATTTT
TRBV19	TRBD2	-	TRBJ2-7	CASSIMYGGNEQYF	TGTGCCAGTAGTATAATGTACGGGGGGAACGAGCAGTACTTC
TRBV2	-	-	TRBJ1-5	CASSARSKPQHF	TGTGCCAGCAGTGCAAGGAGTAAGCCCCAGCATTTT
TRBV2	-	few	TRBJ2-3	CASSETDKDTQYF	TGTGCCAGCAGTGAGACTGATAAAGATACGCAGTATTTT
TRBV5-4	-	-	TRBJ2-7	CASTGGAEFEQYF	TGTGCCAGCACGGGGGGCGCCGAATTCGAGCAGTACTTC
TRBV14	-	-	TRBJ2-7	CASSQDGYEQYF	TGTGCCAGCAGCCAAGACGGGTACGAGCAGTACTTC
TRBV6-5	TRBD1	-	TRBJ2-1	CASSKTGTGYNEQFF	TGTGCCAGCAGTAAAACCGGGACAGGTTACAATGAGCAGTTCTTC
TRBV7-9	-	-	TRBJ1-2	CASSLEGAYGYTF	TGTGCCAGCAGCTTAGAGGGAGCCTATGGCTACACCTTC
TRBV6-4	-	-	TRBJ1-2	CASKPAFTGDYGYTF	TGTGCCAGTAAACCCGCCTTTACAGGCGACTATGGCTACACCTTC
TRBV7-6	-	once	TRBJ2-1	CASSERGSSEYNEQFF	TGTGCCAGCAGCGAAAGGGGCTCTAGCGAGTACAATGAGCAGTTCTTC
TRBV9	TRBD1	-	TRBJ1-2	CASSLGGQGARGYTF	TGTGCCAGCAGCTTAGGCGGACAGGGGGCAAGGGGCTACACCTTC
TRBV7-9	-	-	TRBJ1-1	CASSPGQSLAFF	TGTGCCAGCAGTCCCGGACAGTCTTTGGCTTTCTTT
TRBV19	-	-	TRBJ2-7	CASSLTFGGQAYEQYF	TGTGCCAGTAGTCTCACGTTTGGGGGGCAAGCCTACGAGCAGTACTTC
TRBV5-3	-	-	TRBJ2-7	CATPPGRASYEQYF	TGTGCCACCCCCCCGGGGCGGGCCTCCTACGAGCAGTACTTC
TRBV11-2	-	-	TRBJ1-6	CASSLESGSYRALHF	TGTGCCAGCAGCTTAGAGTCAGGGTCTTATCGAGCCCTCCACTTT
TRBV5-1	-	-	TRBJ1-3	CASSSDWSGNTIYF	TGCGCCAGCAGCTCGGACTGGTCTGGAAACACCATATATTTT
TRBV4-1	-	-	TRBJ2-3	CASGPAGADTQYF	TGCGCCAGCGGCCCTGCGGGCGCAGATACGCAGTATTTT
TRBV10-3	-	-	TRBJ1-3	CAISENRAGNTIYF	TGTGCCATCAGTGAGAACAGGGCTGGAAACACCATATATTTT
TRBV18	-	few	TRBJ1-6	CASSPRQGSPPLHF	TGTGCCAGCTCACCGAGGCAGGGGTCCCCACCCCTCCACTTT
TRBV7-6	-	once	TRBJ1-3	CASSLQYGSGNTIYF	TGTGCCAGCAGCTTACAGTACGGCTCTGGAAACACCATATATTTT
TRBV19	-	-	TRBJ2-2	CASSPVWTGELFF	TGTGCCAGTAGCCCCGTATGGACCGGGGAGCTGTTTTTT
TRBV5-1	-	once	TRBJ2-7	CASSFFDKSYEQYF	TGCGCCAGCAGCTTTTTCGACAAATCCTACGAGCAGTACTTC
TRBV7-2	-	-	TRBJ2-2	CASSVRGAGELFF	TGTGCCAGCAGCGTAAGAGGGGCCGGGGAGCTGTTTTTT
TRBV12-5	-	-	TRBJ2-7	CASGLPRWGNSLFYEQYF	TGTGCTAGTGGTTTGCCCAGATGGGGAAATTCCCTATTCTACGAGCAGTACTTC
TRBV7-9	-	-	TRBJ1-1	CASAPTQENTEAFF	TGTGCCAGCGCACCCACCCAAGAGAACACTGAAGCTTTCTTT
TRBV30	TRBD1	once	TRBJ1-4	CAWSVQGESGKLFF	TGTGCCTGGAGTGTACAGGGGGAAAGCGGAAAACTGTTTTTT
TRBV20-1	-	-	TRBJ2-7	CSASPTWEQYF	TGCAGTGCTAGCCCGACTTGGGAGCAGTACTTC
TRBV7-3	TRBD2	-	TRBJ2-3	CASSLRGELGSGGTDTQYF	TGTGCCAGCAGCTTAAGGGGGGAACTAGGTAGCGGGGGCACAGATACGCAGTATTTT
TRBV18	-	-	TRBJ1-5	CASSRTDGVNQPQHF	TGTGCCAGCTCGCGTACAGATGGAGTCAATCAGCCCCAGCATTTT
TRBV7-2	TRBD2	-	TRBJ2-5	CASSSQAGGRETQYF	TGTGCCAGCAGCAGTCAAGCGGGGGGGAGGGAGACCCAGTACTTC
TRBV30	-	-	TRBJ2-7	CAWSVRLGRSEQYF	TGTGCCTGGAGTGTCAGGTTGGGACGAAGCGAGCAGTACTTC
TRBV5-1	TRBD1	-	TRBJ2-7	CASSLALRTGGGEQYF	TGCGCCAGCAGCTTGGCCCTAAGGACAGGGGGAGGCGAGCAGTACTTC
TRBV7-2	TRBD1	-	TRBJ1-2	CASSPRQGAGYYGYTF	TGTGCCAGCAGCCCAAGACAGGGGGCCGGATACTATGGCTACACCTTC
TRBV21-1	-	-	TRBJ1-2	CVSSKYRDRNYGYTF	TGTGTCAGCAGCAAATACCGGGACAGAAACTATGGCTACACCTTC
TRBV28	-	once	TRBJ2-7	CASRPQGTPYEQYF	TGTGCCAGCAGACCGCAGGGGACCCCCTACGAGCAGTACTTC